Listed below are T cell receptor beta chains from one sample, sequenced in a study of blood T cell repertoires in COVID-19. The protocol was immunoSEQ multiplex PCR, while the TCRdb copy is restricted to in-frame clones and leaves out a portion. The data show almost 55,000 clones, 83% seen once. The specimen sequenced was peripheral blood. These receptors all stem from a human donor in a cohort sampled during active COVID-19. Each CDR3 is given with its conserved first and last residue. Each record gives: J gene, D gene, V gene, clone size, CDR3 DNA, CDR3 protein. D genes are given only for firm matches. The size of a clone is reported for some rows only, either as once, few or many, or as a class for expanded clones.

j_gene: TRBJ1-2
d_gene: -
v_gene: TRBV6-1
abundance: -
CDR3nt: TGTGCCAGCAGTGAAGGGGGCGACTATGGCTACACCTTC
CDR3aa: CASSEGGDYGYTF

j_gene: TRBJ2-3
d_gene: -
v_gene: TRBV13
abundance: -
CDR3nt: TGTGCCAGCAGCTTAGGAAGGGGGTTTAGCACAGATACGCAGTATTTT
CDR3aa: CASSLGRGFSTDTQYF

j_gene: TRBJ2-3
d_gene: -
v_gene: TRBV5-6
abundance: -
CDR3nt: TGTGCCAGCAGCTTGGACAGGGTCACAGATACGCAGTATTTT
CDR3aa: CASSLDRVTDTQYF

j_gene: TRBJ2-7
d_gene: -
v_gene: TRBV29-1
abundance: -
CDR3nt: TGCAGCGTTGCCCCCGCGGAGGGCGCCTACGAGCAGTACTTC
CDR3aa: CSVAPAEGAYEQYF

j_gene: TRBJ1-1
d_gene: -
v_gene: TRBV30
abundance: -
CDR3nt: TGTGCCTGGAGTGTACGGGGGGTTCGTCCAGCTTTCTTT
CDR3aa: CAWSVRGVRPAFF

j_gene: TRBJ2-2
d_gene: TRBD1
v_gene: TRBV18
abundance: -
CDR3nt: TGTGCCAGCTCAACCCAGGGGGCCGGGGAGCTGTTTTTT
CDR3aa: CASSTQGAGELFF

j_gene: TRBJ1-6
d_gene: TRBD1
v_gene: TRBV14
abundance: -
CDR3nt: TGTGCTAGCAGCCTATCCGGTAAAGGGGGCGGTGGTTCACCCCTCCACTTT
CDR3aa: CASSLSGKGGGGSPLHF

j_gene: TRBJ1-2
d_gene: TRBD1
v_gene: TRBV3-1/TRBV3-2
abundance: once
CDR3nt: TGTGCCAGCAGCCAAGATGAGGGGGCGGGCCCCTATGGCTACACCTTC
CDR3aa: CASSQDEGAGPYGYTF

j_gene: TRBJ2-3
d_gene: -
v_gene: TRBV10-2
abundance: -
CDR3nt: TGCGCCAGCCGAACTCGAGGAGGCACAGATACGCAGTATTTT
CDR3aa: CASRTRGGTDTQYF

j_gene: TRBJ1-1
d_gene: -
v_gene: TRBV6-2/TRBV6-3
abundance: -
CDR3nt: TGTGCCAGCAGTTACTCGACGGCAGGGGCCGCAATGGCTTTCTTT
CDR3aa: CASSYSTAGAAMAFF

j_gene: TRBJ1-2
d_gene: TRBD1
v_gene: TRBV5-1
abundance: -
CDR3nt: TGCGCCAGCAGCGGGACAGGGTCACACTATGGCTACACCTTC
CDR3aa: CASSGTGSHYGYTF

j_gene: TRBJ1-5
d_gene: TRBD1
v_gene: TRBV30
abundance: few
CDR3nt: TGTGCCTGGAGTCAGACAGGGGGCGCAGAGAGACAGCCCCAGCATTTT
CDR3aa: CAWSQTGGAERQPQHF

j_gene: TRBJ2-3
d_gene: -
v_gene: TRBV27
abundance: -
CDR3nt: TGTGCCAGCAGTGGAGGGGCTCCGATTGAAACGCAGTATTTT
CDR3aa: CASSGGAPIETQYF

j_gene: TRBJ2-6
d_gene: -
v_gene: TRBV6-1
abundance: -
CDR3nt: TGTGCCAGCAGTGCTCGACAGATCTCTGGGGCCAACGTCCTGACTTTC
CDR3aa: CASSARQISGANVLTF

j_gene: TRBJ2-5
d_gene: TRBD2
v_gene: TRBV2
abundance: -
CDR3nt: TGTGCCAGCAAAGGCGGGGGGCCCTTGACGGGCGGGACCCAGTACTTC
CDR3aa: CASKGGGPLTGGTQYF

j_gene: TRBJ2-2
d_gene: TRBD2
v_gene: TRBV28
abundance: -
CDR3nt: TGTGCCAGCAGTTTAATGGGACTAGCGGGTCATACCGGGGAGCTGTTTTTT
CDR3aa: CASSLMGLAGHTGELFF

j_gene: TRBJ1-1
d_gene: -
v_gene: TRBV11-3
abundance: few
CDR3nt: TGTGCCAGCAGCTTAGGTCTCGGGAAACCATGGGGCACTGAAGCTTTCTTT
CDR3aa: CASSLGLGKPWGTEAFF

j_gene: TRBJ1-2
d_gene: TRBD1
v_gene: TRBV3-1/TRBV3-2
abundance: few
CDR3nt: TGTGCCAGCAGCCGATCAACCTCCCGGACAGGGAACTATGGCTACACCTTC
CDR3aa: CASSRSTSRTGNYGYTF

j_gene: TRBJ2-7
d_gene: TRBD2
v_gene: TRBV27
abundance: -
CDR3nt: TGTGCCAGCAGGGTCCTGTCGGGAGGTTACGAGCAGTACTTC
CDR3aa: CASRVLSGGYEQYF

j_gene: TRBJ1-1
d_gene: -
v_gene: TRBV12-3/TRBV12-4
abundance: -
CDR3nt: TGTGCCAGCAGTTTCGGCAGGGGAATTGAAGCTTTCTTT
CDR3aa: CASSFGRGIEAFF

j_gene: TRBJ2-7
d_gene: -
v_gene: TRBV5-6
abundance: -
CDR3nt: TGTGCCAGCAGCTTGATCACTTCCTACGAGCAGTACTTC
CDR3aa: CASSLITSYEQYF

j_gene: TRBJ2-5
d_gene: TRBD1
v_gene: TRBV7-6
abundance: once
CDR3nt: TGTGCCAGCAGCCCTAGGGGGTTAACAGGGGCAAAGACTCAAGAGACCCAGTACTTC
CDR3aa: CASSPRGLTGAKTQETQYF

j_gene: TRBJ2-1
d_gene: TRBD2
v_gene: TRBV4-3
abundance: -
CDR3nt: TGCGCCAGCAGCCAAGGGGGTAGCGGGGGGGCCAGACAGTTCTTC
CDR3aa: CASSQGGSGGARQFF

j_gene: TRBJ1-3
d_gene: -
v_gene: TRBV7-9
abundance: -
CDR3nt: TGTGCCAGCAGCGACACAGGATTACCCTCTGGAAACACCATATATTTT
CDR3aa: CASSDTGLPSGNTIYF

j_gene: TRBJ1-2
d_gene: -
v_gene: TRBV4-3
abundance: -
CDR3nt: TGCGCCAGCAGCCAAGCCTGGATGACCCGAGGCTATGGCTACACCTTC
CDR3aa: CASSQAWMTRGYGYTF

j_gene: TRBJ2-4
d_gene: -
v_gene: TRBV28
abundance: -
CDR3nt: TGTGCCAGCAGTTTAGTGGCGGGGTTAGCCAAAAACATTCAGTACTTC
CDR3aa: CASSLVAGLAKNIQYF

j_gene: TRBJ2-7
d_gene: -
v_gene: TRBV28
abundance: -
CDR3nt: TGTGCCAGCAGTTTCCTGAAACACAAATCCTACGAGCAGTACTTC
CDR3aa: CASSFLKHKSYEQYF

j_gene: TRBJ2-1
d_gene: -
v_gene: TRBV12-3/TRBV12-4
abundance: -
CDR3nt: TGTGCCAGCAGGTATAGCTCCTACAATGAGCAGTTCTTC
CDR3aa: CASRYSSYNEQFF

j_gene: TRBJ1-2
d_gene: -
v_gene: TRBV27
abundance: -
CDR3nt: TGTGCCAGCAGTATAAGACAGGAAAACTATGGCTACACCTTC
CDR3aa: CASSIRQENYGYTF

j_gene: TRBJ1-5
d_gene: -
v_gene: TRBV15
abundance: few
CDR3nt: TGTGCCACCAGCAGAGGCAACCCTGCAGGCGATCAGCCCCAGCATTTT
CDR3aa: CATSRGNPAGDQPQHF

j_gene: TRBJ1-1
d_gene: TRBD1
v_gene: TRBV27
abundance: -
CDR3nt: TGTGCCAGCAGACCGTGGACAGGCCACACTGAAGCTTTCTTT
CDR3aa: CASRPWTGHTEAFF

j_gene: TRBJ1-5
d_gene: TRBD1
v_gene: TRBV7-2
abundance: -
CDR3nt: TGTGCCAGCAGCTTTGGGACAGGGGATTTTCAGCCCCAGCATTTT
CDR3aa: CASSFGTGDFQPQHF